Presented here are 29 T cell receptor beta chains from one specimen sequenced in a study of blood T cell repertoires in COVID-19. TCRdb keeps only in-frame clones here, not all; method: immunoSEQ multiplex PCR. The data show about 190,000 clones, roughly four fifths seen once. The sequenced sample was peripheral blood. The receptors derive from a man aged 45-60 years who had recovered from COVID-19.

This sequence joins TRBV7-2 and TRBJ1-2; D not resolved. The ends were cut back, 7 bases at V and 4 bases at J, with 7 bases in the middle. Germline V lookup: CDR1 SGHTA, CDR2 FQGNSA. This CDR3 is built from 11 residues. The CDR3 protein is CASNGIYGYTF. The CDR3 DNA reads TGTGCCAGCAATGGCATCTATGGCTACACCTTC. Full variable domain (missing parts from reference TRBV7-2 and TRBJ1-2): GAGVSQSPSNKVTEKGKDVELRCDPISGHTALYWYRQSLGQGLEFLIYFQGNSAPDKSGLPSDRFSAERTGGSVSTLTIQRTQQEDSAVYLCASNGIYGYTFGSGTRLTVV.

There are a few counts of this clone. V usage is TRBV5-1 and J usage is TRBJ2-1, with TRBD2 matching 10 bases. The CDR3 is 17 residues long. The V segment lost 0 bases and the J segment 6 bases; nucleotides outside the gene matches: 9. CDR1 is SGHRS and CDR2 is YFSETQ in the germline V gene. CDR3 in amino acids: CASSLDKREGPFNEQFF. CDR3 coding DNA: TGCGCCAGCAGCTTGGATAAGCGGGAGGGCCCTTTCAATGAGCAGTTCTTC.

CDR3 coding DNA: TGTGCCAGCAGTTACTCTGGGGGGACGAATAATTCACCCCTCCACTTT. It translates to CASSYSGGTNNSPLHF. The chain carries TRBV6-5 and TRBJ1-6, with D possibly TRBD1 on 5 matching bases. V lost 0 bases to trimming and J lost 5 bases, with 11 bases between them. The CDR3 is made up of 16 amino acids. Germline V gene data show CDR1 as MNHEY and CDR2 as SVGAGI.

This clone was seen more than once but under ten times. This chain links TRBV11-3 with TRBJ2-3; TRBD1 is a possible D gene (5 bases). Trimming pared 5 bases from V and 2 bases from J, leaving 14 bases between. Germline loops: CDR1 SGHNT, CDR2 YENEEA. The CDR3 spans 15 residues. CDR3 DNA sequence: TGTGCCAGCAGCCCGCGGAAGGGGTCCACAGATACGCAGTATTTT. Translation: CASSPRKGSTDTQYF.

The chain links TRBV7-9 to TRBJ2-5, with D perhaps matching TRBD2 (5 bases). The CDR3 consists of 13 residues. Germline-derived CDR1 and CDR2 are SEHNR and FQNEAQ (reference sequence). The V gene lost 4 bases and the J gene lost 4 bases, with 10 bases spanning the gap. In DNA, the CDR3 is TGTGCCAGCAGCTACTCTAGCCTAGAGACCCAGTACTTC. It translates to CASSYSSLETQYF.

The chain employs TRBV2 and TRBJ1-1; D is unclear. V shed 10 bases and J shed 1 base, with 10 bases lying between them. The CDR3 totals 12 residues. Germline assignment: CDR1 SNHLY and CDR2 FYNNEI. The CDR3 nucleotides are TGTGCCACTTCCACTGAGAACACTGAAGCTTTCTTT. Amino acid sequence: CATSTENTEAFF.

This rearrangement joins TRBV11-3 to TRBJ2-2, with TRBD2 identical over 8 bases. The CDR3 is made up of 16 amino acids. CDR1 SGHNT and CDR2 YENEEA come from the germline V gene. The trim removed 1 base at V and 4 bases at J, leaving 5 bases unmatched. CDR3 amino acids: CASSLAIAGSTGELFF. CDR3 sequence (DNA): TGTGCCAGCAGCTTAGCCATAGCGGGGAGCACCGGGGAGCTGTTTTTT.

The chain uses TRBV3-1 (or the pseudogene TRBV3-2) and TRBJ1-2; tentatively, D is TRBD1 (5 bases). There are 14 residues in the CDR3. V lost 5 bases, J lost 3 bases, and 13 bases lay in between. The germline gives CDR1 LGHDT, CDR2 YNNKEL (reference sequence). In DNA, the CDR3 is TGTGCCAGCAGCGCGACAGAACGAGACTATGGCTACACCTTC. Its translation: CASSATERDYGYTF.

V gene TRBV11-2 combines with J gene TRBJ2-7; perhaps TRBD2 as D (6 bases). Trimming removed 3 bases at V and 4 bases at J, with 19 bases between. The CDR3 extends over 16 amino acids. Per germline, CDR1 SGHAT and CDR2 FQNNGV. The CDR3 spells CASSFLGGGVEYEQYF. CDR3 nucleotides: TGTGCCAGCAGCTTTTTGGGGGGAGGAGTCGAGTACGAGCAGTACTTC.

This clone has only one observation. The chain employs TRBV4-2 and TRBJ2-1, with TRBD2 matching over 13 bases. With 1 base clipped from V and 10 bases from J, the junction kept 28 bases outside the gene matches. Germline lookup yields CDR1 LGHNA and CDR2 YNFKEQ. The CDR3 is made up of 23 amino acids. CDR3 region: CASSQVQGGWTSGRAEIQLEQFF. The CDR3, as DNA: TGTGCCAGCAGCCAAGTGCAGGGGGGGTGGACTAGCGGGAGAGCCGAAATACAATTGGAGCAGTTCTTC.

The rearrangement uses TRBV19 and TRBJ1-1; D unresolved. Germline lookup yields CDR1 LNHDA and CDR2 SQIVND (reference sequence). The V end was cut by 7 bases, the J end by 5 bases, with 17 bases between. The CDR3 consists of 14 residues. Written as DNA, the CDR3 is TGTGCCAGTACCCCCGGGTCCGCCGTGACTGAAGCTTTCTTT. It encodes CASTPGSAVTEAFF.

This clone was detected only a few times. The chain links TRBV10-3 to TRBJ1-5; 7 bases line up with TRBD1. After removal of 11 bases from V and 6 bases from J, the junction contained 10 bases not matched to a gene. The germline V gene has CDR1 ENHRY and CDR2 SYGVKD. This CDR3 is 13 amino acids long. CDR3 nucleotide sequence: TGTGCCGCTCAACAGGGGCAAAGTCAGCCCCAGCATTTT. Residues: CAAQQGQSQPQHF.

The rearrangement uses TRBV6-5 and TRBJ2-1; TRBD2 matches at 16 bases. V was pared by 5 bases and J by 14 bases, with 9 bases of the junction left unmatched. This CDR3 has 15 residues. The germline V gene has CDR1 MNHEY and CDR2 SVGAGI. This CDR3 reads CASSPRGTSGRVEFF. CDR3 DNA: TGTGCCAGCAGTCCCCGGGGGACTAGCGGGAGGGTGGAGTTCTTC.

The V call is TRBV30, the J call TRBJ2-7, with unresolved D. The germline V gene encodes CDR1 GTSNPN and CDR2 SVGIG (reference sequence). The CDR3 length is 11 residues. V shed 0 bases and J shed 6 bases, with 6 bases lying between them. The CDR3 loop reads CAWSVSGEQYF. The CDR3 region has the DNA TGTGCCTGGAGTGTTTCAGGCGAGCAGTACTTC.

Written as DNA, the CDR3 is TGTGCCAGCAGCCCTCGGTCGGGCGGGGGTTACAATGAGCAGTTCTTC. Translating gives CASSPRSGGGYNEQFF. The V and J genes are TRBV12-1 and TRBJ2-1; TRBD2, the D gene given by the table, was not confirmed from the DNA. TRBV12-1 is noted as a pseudogene. The CDR3 sequence is 16 residues long.

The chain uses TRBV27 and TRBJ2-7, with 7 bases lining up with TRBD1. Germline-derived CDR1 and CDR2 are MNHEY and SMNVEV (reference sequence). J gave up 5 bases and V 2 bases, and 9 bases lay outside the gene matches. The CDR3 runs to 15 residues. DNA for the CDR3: TGTGCCAGCAGTTTAAATCCAGGGGGTGATGACGAGCAGTACTTC. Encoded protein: CASSLNPGGDDEQYF.

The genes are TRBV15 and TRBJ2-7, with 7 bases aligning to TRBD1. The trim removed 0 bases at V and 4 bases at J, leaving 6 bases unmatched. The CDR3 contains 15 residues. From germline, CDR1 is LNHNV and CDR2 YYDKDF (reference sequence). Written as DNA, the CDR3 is TGTGCCACCAGCAGAGATTCCTTACAGGGGTACGAGCAGTACTTC. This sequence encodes CATSRDSLQGYEQYF.

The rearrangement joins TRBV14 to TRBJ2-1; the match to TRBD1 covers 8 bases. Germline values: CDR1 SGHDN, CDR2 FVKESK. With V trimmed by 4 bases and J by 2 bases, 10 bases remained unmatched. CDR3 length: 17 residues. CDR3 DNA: TGTGCCAGCAGCCCCCGGGCAGGGACAGGTACCTACAATGAGCAGTTCTTC. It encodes CASSPRAGTGTYNEQFF.

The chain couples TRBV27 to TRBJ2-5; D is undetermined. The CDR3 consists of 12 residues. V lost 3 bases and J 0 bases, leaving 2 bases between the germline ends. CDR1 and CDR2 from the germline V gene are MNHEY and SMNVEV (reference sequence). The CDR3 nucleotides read TGTGCCAGCAGTTTCAACCAAGAGACCCAGTACTTC. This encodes CASSFNQETQYF.

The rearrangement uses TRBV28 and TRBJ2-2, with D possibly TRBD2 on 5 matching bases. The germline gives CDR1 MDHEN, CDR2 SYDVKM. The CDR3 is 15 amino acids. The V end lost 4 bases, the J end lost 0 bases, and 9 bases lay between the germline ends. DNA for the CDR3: TGTGCCAGCAGTTCGACTAAAGCGAACACCGGGGAGCTGTTTTTT. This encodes CASSSTKANTGELFF.

CDR3: CASRNAGTGGMNGYTF. Written as DNA, the CDR3 is TGTGCCAGCAGGAACGCGGGGACAGGGGGGATGAATGGCTACACCTTC. The chain carries TRBV7-6 and TRBJ1-2, with TRBD1 identical over 11 bases. The CDR3 consists of 16 residues. Germline CDR1 and CDR2: SGHVS and FNYEAQ. V was pared by 6 bases and J by 6 bases, with 12 bases of the junction left unmatched.

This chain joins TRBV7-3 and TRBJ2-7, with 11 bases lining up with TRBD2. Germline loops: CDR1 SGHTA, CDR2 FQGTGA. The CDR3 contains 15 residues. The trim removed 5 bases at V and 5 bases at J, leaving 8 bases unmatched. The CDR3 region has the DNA TGTGCCAGCAGCGAATCCGGGACTAGCGGAAACGAGCAGTACTTC. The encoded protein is CASSESGTSGNEQYF.

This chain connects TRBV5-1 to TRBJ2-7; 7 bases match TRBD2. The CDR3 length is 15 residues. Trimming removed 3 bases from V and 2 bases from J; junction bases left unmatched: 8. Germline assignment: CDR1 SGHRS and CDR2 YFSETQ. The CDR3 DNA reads TGCGCCAGCAGCTCCTCCGGCGGGAGTGCCTACGAGCAGTACTTC. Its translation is CASSSSGGSAYEQYF. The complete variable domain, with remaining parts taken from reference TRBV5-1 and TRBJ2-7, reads KAGVTQTPRYLIKTRGQQVTLSCSPISGHRSVSWYQQTPGQGLQFLFEYFSETQRNKGNFPGRFSGRQFSNSRSEMNVSTLELGDSALYLCASSSSGGSAYEQYFGPGTRLTVT.

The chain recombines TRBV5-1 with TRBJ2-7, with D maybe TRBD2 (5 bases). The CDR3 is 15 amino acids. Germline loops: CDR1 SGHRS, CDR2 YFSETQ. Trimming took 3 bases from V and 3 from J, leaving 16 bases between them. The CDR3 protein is CASSYRLAGGYEQYF. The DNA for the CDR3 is TGCGCCAGCAGCTACCGGTTGGCTGGAGGCTACGAGCAGTACTTC.

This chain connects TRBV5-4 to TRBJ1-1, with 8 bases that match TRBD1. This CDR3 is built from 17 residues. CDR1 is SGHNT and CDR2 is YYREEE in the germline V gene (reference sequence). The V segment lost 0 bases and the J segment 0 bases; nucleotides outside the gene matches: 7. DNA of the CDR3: TGTGCCAGCAGCTTGGGGACAGGGAGAGGGGTGAACACTGAAGCTTTCTTT. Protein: CASSLGTGRGVNTEAFF.

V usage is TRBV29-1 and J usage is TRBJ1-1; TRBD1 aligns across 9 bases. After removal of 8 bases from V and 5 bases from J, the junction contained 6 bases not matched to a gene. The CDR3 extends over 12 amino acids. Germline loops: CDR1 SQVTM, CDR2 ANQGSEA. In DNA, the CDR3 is TGCAGCTTACGGACAGGGGAAACTGAAGCTTTCTTT. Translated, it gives CSLRTGETEAFF. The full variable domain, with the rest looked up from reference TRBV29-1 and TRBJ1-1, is SAVISQKPSRDICQRGTSLTIQCQVDSQVTMMFWYRQQPGQSLTLIATANQGSEATYESGFVIDKFPISRPNLTFSTLTVSNMSPEDSSIYLCSLRTGETEAFFGQGTRLTVV.

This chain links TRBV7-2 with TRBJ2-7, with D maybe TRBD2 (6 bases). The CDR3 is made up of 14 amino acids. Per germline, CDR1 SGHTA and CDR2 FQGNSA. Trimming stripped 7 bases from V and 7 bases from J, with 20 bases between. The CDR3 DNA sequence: TGTGCCAGCACCCTTTGGGACTCCCCTTGGGAGCAGTACTTC. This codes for CASTLWDSPWEQYF.

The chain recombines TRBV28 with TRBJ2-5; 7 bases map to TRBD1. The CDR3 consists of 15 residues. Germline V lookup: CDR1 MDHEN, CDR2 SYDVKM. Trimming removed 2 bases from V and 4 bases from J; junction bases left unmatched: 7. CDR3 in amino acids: CASSLPTRTGETQYF. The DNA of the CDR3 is TGTGCCAGCAGTTTACCCACCCGGACAGGAGAGACCCAGTACTTC.

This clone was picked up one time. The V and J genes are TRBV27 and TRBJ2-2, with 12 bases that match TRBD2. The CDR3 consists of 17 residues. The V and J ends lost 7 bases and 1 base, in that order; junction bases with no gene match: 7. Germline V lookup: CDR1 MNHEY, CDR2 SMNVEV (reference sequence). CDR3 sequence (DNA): TGTGCCAGCAAGACTAGCGGGAGAGGTTTGAACACCGGGGAGCTGTTTTTT. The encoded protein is CASKTSGRGLNTGELFF.